These 22 T cell receptor beta chains came from one sample sequenced in a study of CXCR3-negative and CXCR3-positive naive CD8 T cells. Study-wide points: Hydrophobicity of TRB CDR3s was greater in CXCR3-positive naive cells than in CXCR3-negative naive cells.

Through 5' RACE with UMI labels, the TRB cDNA libraries were prepared. TCRdb re-called the 5' RACE reads; one entry per CDR3 protein, DNA not given. The sample table sets out about 53,000 distinct CDR3 sequences. Antigens of these TCRs are unknown. The sample comprised naive CXCR3+ CD8+ T cells from blood. Subset denoted: CD45RO-CCR7+CD27+CD95- naive CD8+ T cells expressing CXCR3 (TNR3+). The receptors were sampled from a human donor in good health. Some clones in this sample may be carry-over from other donors' samples.

This chain joins TRBV24-1 and TRBJ2-2; as DNA is missing, the TRBD1 call by TCRdb cannot be tested. Germline lookup yields CDR1 KGHDR and CDR2 SFDVKD. This CDR3 is 17 amino acids long. The CDR3 protein is CATSDSLQGSSTGELFF.

The chain joins TRBV4-2 to TRBJ2-2; with no DNA, the TCRdb D assignment of TRBD2 cannot be verified. Germline V CDR1 and CDR2: LGHNA, YNFKEQ. This CDR3 is 17 amino acids long. The CDR3 spells CASSQGAGTIYTGELFF.

This rearrangement joins TRBV7-3 to TRBJ1-5. There are 13 residues in the CDR3. Germline lookup yields CDR1 SGHTA and CDR2 FQGTGA. The CDR3 loop is CASSSNSNQPQHF.

The chain joins TRBV28 to TRBJ2-1; TCRdb's D gene call, TRBD2, goes unchecked for lack of DNA. There are 14 residues in the CDR3. Germline loops: CDR1 MDHEN, CDR2 SYDVKM. CDR3 protein: CASSFSIRGVEQFF. Supplemented by reference TRBV28 and TRBJ2-1, the full variable domain reads DVKVTQSSRYLVKRTGEKVFLECVQDMDHENMFWYRQDPGLGLRLIYFSYDVKMKEKGDIPEGYSVSREKKERFSLILESASTNQTSMYLCASSFSIRGVEQFFGPGTRLTVL.

This rearrangement joins TRBV7-3 to TRBJ2-5; TCRdb selects TRBD2, and the lack of DNA leaves this call unchecked. The germline V gene encodes CDR1 SGHTA and CDR2 FQGTGA. The CDR3 loop spans 14 amino acids. The CDR3 loop is CASSLTGGPETQYF.

This chain joins TRBV7-8 and TRBJ2-5; TCRdb returns TRBD2, unconfirmable since there is no DNA. This CDR3 region has 15 residues. Germline CDR1 reads SGHVS; CDR2 reads FQNEAQ. CDR3 protein: CASRTRALSQETQYF.

The CDR3 region is CASSESGGLSSYNEQFF. V gene TRBV10-2 combines with J gene TRBJ2-1; the TRBD2 assignment by TCRdb is unverifiable without DNA. This CDR3 region has 17 residues. Per the germline V gene, CDR1 is WSHSY and CDR2 is SAAADI.

The J gene is TRBJ2-2, the V gene TRBV7-9; the D gene TCRdb calls, TRBD2, cannot be checked with no DNA. The CDR3 covers 16 residues. The germline gives CDR1 SEHNR, CDR2 FQNEAQ (reference sequence). This CDR3 reads CASSLAGGTNTGELFF.

The V and J genes are TRBV20-1 and TRBJ1-1; the TCRdb D gene call, TRBD1, has no DNA to confirm it. CDR1 and CDR2 from the germline V gene are DFQATT and SNEGSKA (reference sequence). The CDR3 runs 12 residues. The CDR3 reads CSAGWGGTEAFF.

The rearrangement links TRBV29-1 to TRBJ1-1; TCRdb reports TRBD1, a call that lacks DNA to check it against. This CDR3 is 13 amino acids long. Germline V gene lookup returns CDR1 SQVTM and CDR2 ANQGSEA. The CDR3 loop reads CSVARGLNTEAFF.

The CDR3 reads CASSLGAYGRREEQYF. The J gene is TRBJ2-7, the V gene TRBV7-8; TCRdb's D call, TRBD1, is unchecked because there is no DNA. Looked up from germline, CDR1 is SGHVS and CDR2 is FQNEAQ. This CDR3 comprises 16 residues. Variable domain in full (rest from reference TRBV7-8 and TRBJ2-7): GAGVSQSPRYKVAKRGQDVALRCDPISGHVSLFWYQQALGQGPEFLTYFQNEAQLDKSGLPSDRFFAERPEGSVSTLKIQRTQQEDSAVYLCASSLGAYGRREEQYFGPGTRLTVT.

This rearrangement joins TRBV12-3 or TRBV12-4 to TRBJ2-7; TCRdb reports TRBD1, a call that lacks DNA to check it against. The CDR3 is made up of 13 amino acids. CDR3: CASSPGRSYEQYF.

The chain links TRBV28 to TRBJ1-5; checking the TCRdb D call of TRBD1 is not possible without DNA. CDR1 and CDR2 from the germline V gene are MDHEN and SYDVKM. The length of the CDR3 is 13 residues. The CDR3 region is CASSRSGVWTQHF.

The rearrangement joins TRBV29-1 to TRBJ2-7; TCRdb's D call, TRBD1, is unchecked because there is no DNA. This CDR3 has 15 residues. Per the germline V gene, CDR1 is SQVTM and CDR2 is ANQGSEA. This chain's CDR3 is CSVDHPGTGINEQYF.

This chain uses TRBV6-2 or TRBV6-3 with TRBJ2-1. The CDR3 has 11 residues. Germline-derived CDR1 and CDR2 are MNHEY and SVGEGT. CDR3 protein: CASSYRDEQFF.

The chain recombines TRBV6-5 with TRBJ2-3. CDR1 is MNHEY, CDR2 SVGAGI, per germline. The CDR3 has 13 residues. The CDR3 spells CASSYLEADTQYF.

This CDR3 reads CSARLGQASYEQYF. This sequence joins TRBV20-1 and TRBJ2-7; TCRdb's D call, TRBD1, is unchecked because there is no DNA. This CDR3 is 14 amino acids long. The germline V gene has CDR1 DFQATT and CDR2 SNEGSKA (reference sequence).

This sequence joins TRBV29-1 and TRBJ1-2; without DNA, the TCRdb call of TRBD1 cannot be checked. The CDR3 is 14 amino acids. CDR1 and CDR2 from the germline V gene are SQVTM and ANQGSEA. CDR3 region: CSVETGQVNYGYTF.

The chain couples TRBV28 to TRBJ1-2; TCRdb names TRBD1, which stays unverified in the absence of DNA. Germline V gene sequence: CDR1 MDHEN, CDR2 SYDVKM. CDR3 length: 12 residues. CDR3 in amino acids: CASSPWHYGYTF.

The chain joins TRBV7-3 to TRBJ2-2; no DNA is available, so the TRBD1 call from TCRdb remains unchecked. This CDR3 is 17 amino acids long. Germline V gene sequence: CDR1 SGHTA, CDR2 FQGTGA. CDR3 region: CASSPRVSGGNTGELFF. Drawing the rest from reference TRBV7-3 and TRBJ2-2, the complete variable domain is GAGVSQTPSNKVTEKGKYVELRCDPISGHTALYWYRQSLGQGPEFLIYFQGTGAADDSGLPNDRFFAVRPEGSVSTLKIQRTERGDSAVYLCASSPRVSGGNTGELFFGEGSRLTVL.

The chain recombines TRBV20-1 with TRBJ2-1; TCRdb calls TRBD1, which cannot be checked without DNA. Germline CDR1 and CDR2: DFQATT and SNEGSKA (reference sequence). The CDR3 contains 14 residues. This CDR3 is CSAYLQGGLDEQFF.

The rearrangement uses TRBV6-5 and TRBJ2-3; TCRdb reports TRBD1, a call that lacks DNA to check it against. Per the germline V gene, CDR1 is MNHEY and CDR2 is SVGAGI. This CDR3 region has 21 residues. The CDR3 is CASSYSNPGQGSSWGTDTQYF.